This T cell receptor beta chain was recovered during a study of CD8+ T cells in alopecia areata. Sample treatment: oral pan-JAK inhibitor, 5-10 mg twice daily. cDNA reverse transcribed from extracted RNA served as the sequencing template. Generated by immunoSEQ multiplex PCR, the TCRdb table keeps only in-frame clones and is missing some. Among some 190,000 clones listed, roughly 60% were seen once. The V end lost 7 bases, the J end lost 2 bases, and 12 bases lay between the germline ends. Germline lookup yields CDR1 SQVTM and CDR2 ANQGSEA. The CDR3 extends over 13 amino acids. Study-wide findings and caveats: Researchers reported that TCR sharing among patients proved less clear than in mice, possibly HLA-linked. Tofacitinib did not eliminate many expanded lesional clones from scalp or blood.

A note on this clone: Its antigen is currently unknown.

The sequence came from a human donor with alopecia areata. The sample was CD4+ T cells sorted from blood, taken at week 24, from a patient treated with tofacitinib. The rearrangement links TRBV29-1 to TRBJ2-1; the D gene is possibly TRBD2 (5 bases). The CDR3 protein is CSADLGAYNEQFF. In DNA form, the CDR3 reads TGCAGCGCCGACCTCGGGGCCTACAATGAGCAGTTCTTC.